A single sample is the source of the 10 T cell receptor beta chains below, sequenced in a study of T-cell reconstitution after alpha-beta-depleted transplantation in children. Unique molecular identifiers were built into the TCRbeta library. TCRdb called the PCR reads again in MiXCR, with one record for every CDR3 protein. Among just over 200,000 distinct CDR3 sequences listed, 7% to 9% were seen once. The sample consisted of PBMCs, mostly from graft donor cells, taken 360 days after TCRalphabeta/CD19-depleted stem cell transplant. The receptors originated from a male patient under 10 years old who had a stem cell transplant for acute myeloid leukemia, so the T cells may come from the graft donor.

This clonotype has only a few counts. The genes are TRBV15 and TRBJ2-7, with a possible D match to TRBD1 (6 bases). V dropped 3 bases and J dropped 2 bases, with 14 bases sitting between them. Germline V gene sequence: CDR1 LNHNV, CDR2 YYDKDF (reference sequence). CDR3 length equals 15 residues. The CDR3 protein is CATSSSGTPTYEQYF. The CDR3 DNA reads TGTGCCACCAGCAGCTCCGGGACACCGACCTACGAGCAGTACTTC. The complete variable domain, with remaining parts taken from reference TRBV15 and TRBJ2-7, reads DAMVIQNPRYQVTQFGKPVTLSCSQTLNHNVMYWYQQKSSQAPKLLFHYYDKDFNNEADTPDNFQSRRPNTSFCFLDIRSPGLGDTAMYLCATSSSGTPTYEQYFGPGTRLTVT.

This clonotype was counted only a few times. The chain recombines TRBV7-2 with TRBJ1-4; D might be TRBD1 (5 bases). The CDR3 is 14 amino acids. V was pared by 5 bases and J by 4 bases, with 11 bases between. Germline V gives CDR1 SGHTA, CDR2 FQGNSA. In DNA, the CDR3 is TGTGCCAGCAGCCTCTGGGGGTTTAATGAAAAACTGTTTTTT. As protein: CASSLWGFNEKLFF.

This chain links TRBV12-3 or TRBV12-4 with TRBJ2-1; D is perhaps TRBD2 (7 bases). This CDR3 is 15 amino acids long. V was pared by 5 bases and J by 13 bases, with 24 bases between. The CDR3 loop is CASSPSGGPLNIQFF. In DNA, the CDR3 is TGTGCCAGCAGTCCCTCCGGGGGGCCATTGAATATTCAGTTCTTC.

The chain carries TRBV10-3 and TRBJ2-3; a weak D match, TRBD1 (5 bases). V was clipped by 2 bases and J by 2 bases, with 8 bases between them. The germline V gene has CDR1 ENHRY and CDR2 SYGVKD. There are 14 residues in the CDR3. The CDR3 protein is CAISEDRNTDTQYF. Here the CDR3 DNA reads TGTGCCATCAGTGAGGACAGAAACACAGATACGCAGTATTTT.

The chain links TRBV7-6 to TRBJ2-1; D is perhaps TRBD1 (6 bases). V lost 0 bases and J 9 bases, leaving 18 bases between the germline ends. Germline V gene sequence: CDR1 SGHVS, CDR2 FNYEAQ. CDR3 length equals 16 residues. The chain's CDR3 is CASSLAQGLEALEQFF. CDR3 DNA: TGTGCCAGCAGCTTAGCCCAGGGGCTCGAGGCGCTTGAGCAGTTCTTC. Based on the CDR3 plus reference TRBV7-6 and TRBJ2-1, the full variable domain is GAGVSQSPRYKVTKRGQDVALRCDPISGHVSLYWYRQALGQGPEFLTYFNYEAQQDKSGLPNDRFSAERPEGSISTLTIQRTEQRDSAMYRCASSLAQGLEALEQFFGPGTRLTVL.

This clonotype has only a few counts. V usage is TRBV12-3 or TRBV12-4 and J usage is TRBJ2-7; the match to TRBD2 covers 9 bases. CDR3 size: 16 residues. Trimming removed 1 base from V and 3 bases from J; junction bases left unmatched: 7. The CDR3 DNA sequence: TGTGCCAGCAGTTTAGGCAGCGGGGGGCCATACTACGAGCAGTACGTC. Translated: CASSLGSGGPYYEQYV.

This clonotype was seen repeatedly, ten times or more. This rearrangement joins TRBV29-1 to TRBJ2-3; 8 nucleotides line up with TRBD2. The V gene end was trimmed by 2 bases and the J gene end by 5 bases; junction bases not matched to a gene: 6. The CDR3 totals 14 residues. Per the germline V gene, CDR1 is SQVTM and CDR2 is ANQGSEA. The CDR3 DNA reads as TGCAGCGTTGAACGCCGACTAGCGAGAGATACGCAGTATTTT. This codes for CSVERRLARDTQYF.

The rearrangement uses TRBV9 and TRBJ2-3, with 11 positions matching TRBD2. The germline V gene has CDR1 SGDLS and CDR2 YYNGEE. After removal of 7 bases from V and 4 bases from J, the junction contained 8 bases not matched to a gene. The CDR3 is made up of 15 amino acids. The CDR3 protein is CASGVAGGKADTQYF. The CDR3 bases are TGTGCCAGCGGGGTAGCGGGAGGGAAGGCAGATACGCAGTATTTT.

The gene calls are TRBV5-1 and TRBJ2-7; D is unresolved. CDR1 and CDR2 from the germline V gene are SGHRS and YFSETQ. V shed 0 bases and J shed 3 bases, with 7 bases lying between them. The CDR3 consists of 13 residues. The CDR3 region has the DNA TGCGCCAGCAGCTTGGTTGCGGACTACGAGCAGTACTTC. Its protein is CASSLVADYEQYF.

This clonotype was seen repeatedly, ten times or more. The junction does not match germline at one end; this may be a read error. V is TRBV5-1 and J is TRBJ2-1; perhaps TRBD1 as D (5 bases). The CDR3 is made up of 15 amino acids. The V gene's germline CDR1 is SGHRS and CDR2 YFSETQ. Here the CDR3 reads CASSLGASSYNEQFF. CDR3 nucleotides: TGTGCCAGCAGTTTAGGGGCTAGCTCCTACAATGAGCAGTTCTTC.